Reported below is one TCR beta chain. The CDR3 is 16 residues long. The J segment lost 2 bases and the V segment lost 3 bases, leaving 5 bases of the junction unmatched. Germline lookup yields CDR1 MDHEN and CDR2 SYDVKM. Only in-frame clones appear in the TCRdb table, and some are missing; sequencing was by immunoSEQ multiplex PCR. The sample lists about 35,000 clones, about 85% occurring once. The sample comes from a study of PD-1 blockade in mismatch repair-deficient tumors. The sequencing used PBMCs, collected roughly 6 weeks after starting pembrolizumab. This clonotype was sampled from an adult with mismatch repair-deficient cancer. V is TRBV28 and J is TRBJ2-1; 9 bases align to TRBD2. CDR3 nucleotide sequence: TGTGCCAGCAGTTTTGTAGCGGGAGAAGCCTACAATGAGCAGTTCTTC. Translating gives CASSFVAGEAYNEQFF.